This T cell receptor (beta chain) was retrieved from a study of cytomegalovirus exposure and HLA in healthy donors. Per the germline V gene, CDR1 is SNHLY and CDR2 is FYNNEI. The CDR3 sequence is 14 residues long. V trimming: 4 bases; J trimming: 1 base; junction bases outside the gene matches: 3. The PCR employed 60 Vbeta primers together with 13 Jbeta primers. TCRdb's table, derived via immunoSEQ multiplex PCR, lists solely in-frame clones and lacks some. The sample contains around 120,000 clones, about 83% of which appear only once. This TCR was sampled from a girl aged 2 to 10 in good health and CMV-seronegative. The sequencing input was PBMCs. The genes are TRBV2 and TRBJ1-1; the match to TRBD1 covers 7 bases. The CDR3: CASSGRDRNTEAFF. CDR3 nucleotide sequence: TGTGCCAGCAGTGGCCGGGACAGGAACACTGAAGCTTTCTTT.